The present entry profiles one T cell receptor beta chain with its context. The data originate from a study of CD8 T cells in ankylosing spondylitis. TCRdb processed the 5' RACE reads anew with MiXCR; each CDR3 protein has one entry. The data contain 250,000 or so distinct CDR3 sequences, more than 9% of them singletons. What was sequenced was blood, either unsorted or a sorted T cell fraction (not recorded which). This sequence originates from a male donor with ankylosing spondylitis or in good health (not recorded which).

The CDR3 DNA reads as TGTGCCAGCAGTGTTCAGGGGAGGGTGGATGAAGCTTTCTTT. Translated, it gives CASSVQGRVDEAFF. The rearrangement joins TRBV2 to TRBJ1-1; weak D call: TRBD1 (6 bases). V lost 4 bases to trimming and J lost 7 bases, with 16 bases between them. Germline loops: CDR1 SNHLY, CDR2 FYNNEI. This CDR3 is 14 amino acids long.